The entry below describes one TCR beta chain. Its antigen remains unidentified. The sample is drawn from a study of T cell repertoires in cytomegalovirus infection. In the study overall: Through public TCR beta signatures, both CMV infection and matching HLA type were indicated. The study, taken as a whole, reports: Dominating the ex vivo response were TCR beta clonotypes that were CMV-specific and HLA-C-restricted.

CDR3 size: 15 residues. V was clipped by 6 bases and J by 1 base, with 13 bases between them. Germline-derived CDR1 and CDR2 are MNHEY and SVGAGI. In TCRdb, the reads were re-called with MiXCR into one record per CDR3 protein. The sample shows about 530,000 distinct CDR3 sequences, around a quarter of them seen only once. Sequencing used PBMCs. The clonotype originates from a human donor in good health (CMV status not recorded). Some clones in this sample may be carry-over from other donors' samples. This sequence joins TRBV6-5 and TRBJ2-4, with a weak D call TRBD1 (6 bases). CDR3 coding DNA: TGTGCCAGCAGGTCAACAGGGATGGCCAAAAACATTCAGTACTTC. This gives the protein CASRSTGMAKNIQYF.